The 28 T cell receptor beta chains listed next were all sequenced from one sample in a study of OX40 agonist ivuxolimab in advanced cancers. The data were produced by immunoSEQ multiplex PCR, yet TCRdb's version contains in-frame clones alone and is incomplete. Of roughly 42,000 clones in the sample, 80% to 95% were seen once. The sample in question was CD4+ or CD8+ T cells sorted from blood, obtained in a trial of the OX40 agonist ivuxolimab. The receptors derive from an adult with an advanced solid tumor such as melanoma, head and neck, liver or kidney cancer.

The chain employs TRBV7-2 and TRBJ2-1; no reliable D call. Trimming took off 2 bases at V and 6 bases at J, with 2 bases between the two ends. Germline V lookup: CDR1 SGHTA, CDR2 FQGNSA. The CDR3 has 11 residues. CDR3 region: CASSLLNEQFF. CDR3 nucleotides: TGTGCCAGCAGCTTACTCAATGAGCAGTTCTTC.

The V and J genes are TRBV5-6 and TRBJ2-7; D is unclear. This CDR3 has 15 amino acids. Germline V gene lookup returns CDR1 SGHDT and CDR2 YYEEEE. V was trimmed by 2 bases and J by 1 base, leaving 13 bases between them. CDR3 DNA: TGTGCCAGCAGCTTAGGGTCAGCTTCTTCCTACGAGCAGTACTTC. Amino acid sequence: CASSLGSASSYEQYF.

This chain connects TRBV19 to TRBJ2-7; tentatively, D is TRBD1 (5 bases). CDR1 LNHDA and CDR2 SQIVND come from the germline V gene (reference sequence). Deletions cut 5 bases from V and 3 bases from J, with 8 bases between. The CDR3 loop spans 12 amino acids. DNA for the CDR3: TGTGCCAGTAGTTTTGACAGCTACGAGCAGTACTTC. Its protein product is CASSFDSYEQYF.

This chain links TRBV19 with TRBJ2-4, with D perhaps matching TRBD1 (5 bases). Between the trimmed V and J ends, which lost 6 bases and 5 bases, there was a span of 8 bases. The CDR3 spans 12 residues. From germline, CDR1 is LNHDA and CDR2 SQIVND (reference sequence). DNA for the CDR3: TGTGCCAGTAGGCAGGGCGAAAACATTCAGTACTTC. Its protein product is CASRQGENIQYF.

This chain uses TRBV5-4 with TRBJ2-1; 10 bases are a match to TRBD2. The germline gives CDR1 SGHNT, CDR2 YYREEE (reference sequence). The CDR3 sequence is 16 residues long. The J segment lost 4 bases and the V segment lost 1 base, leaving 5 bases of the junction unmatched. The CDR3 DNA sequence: TGTGCCAGCAGCTTGTCTCTAGCGGGAGCTTACAATGAGCAGTTCTTC. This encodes CASSLSLAGAYNEQFF.

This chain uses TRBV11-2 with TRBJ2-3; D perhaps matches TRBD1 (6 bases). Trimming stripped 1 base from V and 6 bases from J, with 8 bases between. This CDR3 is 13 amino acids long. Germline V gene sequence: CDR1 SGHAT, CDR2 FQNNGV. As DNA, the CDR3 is TGTGCCAGCAGCTTAGTGACAGGCGATACGCAGTATTTT. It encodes CASSLVTGDTQYF.

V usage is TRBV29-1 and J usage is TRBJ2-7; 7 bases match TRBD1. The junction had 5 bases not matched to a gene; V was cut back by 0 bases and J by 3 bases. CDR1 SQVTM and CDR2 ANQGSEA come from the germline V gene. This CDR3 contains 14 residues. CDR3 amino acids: CSVEDRTGDYEQYF. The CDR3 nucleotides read TGCAGCGTTGAAGATCGAACAGGGGACTACGAGCAGTACTTC.

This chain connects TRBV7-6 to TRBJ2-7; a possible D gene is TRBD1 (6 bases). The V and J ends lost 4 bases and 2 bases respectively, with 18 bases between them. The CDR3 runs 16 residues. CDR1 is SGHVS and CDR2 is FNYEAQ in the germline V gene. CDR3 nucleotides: TGTGCCAGCAGCTCGTATTTGGGGTCAGGGGCCTACGAGCAGTACTTC. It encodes CASSSYLGSGAYEQYF.

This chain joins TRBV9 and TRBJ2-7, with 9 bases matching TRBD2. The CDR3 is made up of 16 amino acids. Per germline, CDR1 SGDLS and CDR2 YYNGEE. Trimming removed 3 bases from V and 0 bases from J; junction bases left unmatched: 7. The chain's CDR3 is CASSGGGLAFSYEQYF. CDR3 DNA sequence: TGTGCCAGCAGCGGAGGAGGACTAGCGTTCTCCTACGAGCAGTACTTC.

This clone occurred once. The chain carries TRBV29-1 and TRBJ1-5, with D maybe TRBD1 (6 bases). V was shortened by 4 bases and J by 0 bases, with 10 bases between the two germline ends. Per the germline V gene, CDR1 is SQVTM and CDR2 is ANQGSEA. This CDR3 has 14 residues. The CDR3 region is CSVGTDNSNQPQHF. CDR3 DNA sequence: TGCAGCGTTGGGACAGATAATAGCAATCAGCCCCAGCATTTT. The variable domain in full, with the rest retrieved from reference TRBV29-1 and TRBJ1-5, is SAVISQKPSRDICQRGTSLTIQCQVDSQVTMMFWYRQQPGQSLTLIATANQGSEATYESGFVIDKFPISRPNLTFSTLTVSNMSPEDSSIYLCSVGTDNSNQPQHFGDGTRLSIL.

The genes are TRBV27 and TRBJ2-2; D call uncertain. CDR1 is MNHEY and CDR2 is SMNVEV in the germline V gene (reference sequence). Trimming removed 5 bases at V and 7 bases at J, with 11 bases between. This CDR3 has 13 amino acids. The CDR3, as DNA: TGTGCCAGCAGTCCCGCGTTAGGCGGGGAGCTGTTTTTT. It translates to CASSPALGGELFF.

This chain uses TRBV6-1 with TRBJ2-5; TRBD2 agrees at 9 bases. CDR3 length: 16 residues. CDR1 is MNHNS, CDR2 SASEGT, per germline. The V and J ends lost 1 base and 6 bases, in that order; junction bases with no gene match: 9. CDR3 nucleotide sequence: TGTGCCAGCAGTGAAGGGGATAGCGGGAGCGAGAAGACCCAGTACTTC. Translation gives CASSEGDSGSEKTQYF.

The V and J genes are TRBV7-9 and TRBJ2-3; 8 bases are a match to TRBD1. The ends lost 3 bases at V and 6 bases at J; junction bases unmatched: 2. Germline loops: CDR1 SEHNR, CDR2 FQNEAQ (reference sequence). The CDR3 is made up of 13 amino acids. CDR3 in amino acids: CASSFDRGDTQYF. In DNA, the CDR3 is TGTGCCAGCAGCTTCGACAGGGGTGATACGCAGTATTTT.

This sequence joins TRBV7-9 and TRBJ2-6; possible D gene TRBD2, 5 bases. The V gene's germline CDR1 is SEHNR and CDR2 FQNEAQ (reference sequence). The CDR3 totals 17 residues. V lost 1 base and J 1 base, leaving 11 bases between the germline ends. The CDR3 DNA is TGTGCCAGCAGCTTAGTGGGAGTACCTTCTGGGGCCAACGTCCTGACTTTC. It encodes CASSLVGVPSGANVLTF.

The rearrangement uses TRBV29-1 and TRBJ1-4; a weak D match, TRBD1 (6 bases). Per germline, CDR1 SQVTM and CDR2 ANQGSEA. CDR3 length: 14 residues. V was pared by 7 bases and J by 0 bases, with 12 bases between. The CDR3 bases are TGCAGCGCCGTGACAGGAGCAACTAATGAAAAACTGTTTTTT. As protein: CSAVTGATNEKLFF.

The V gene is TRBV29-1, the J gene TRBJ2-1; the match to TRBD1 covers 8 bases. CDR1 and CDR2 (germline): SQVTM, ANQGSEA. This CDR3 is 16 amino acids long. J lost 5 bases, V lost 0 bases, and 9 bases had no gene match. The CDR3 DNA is TGCAGCGTTGAAGATTGGCAGGGGGCTGAGAACAATGAGCAGTTCTTC. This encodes CSVEDWQGAENNEQFF.

The CDR3 protein is CASSQGSLAEGNEQFF. As DNA, the CDR3 is TGCGCCAGCAGCCAAGGGAGTCTAGCTGAGGGTAATGAGCAGTTCTTC. The rearrangement links TRBV4-1 to TRBJ2-1; the D gene is possibly TRBD2 (5 bases). This CDR3 region has 16 residues. V shed 1 base and J shed 7 bases, with 17 bases lying between them. Looked up from germline, CDR1 is MGHRA and CDR2 is YSYEKL.

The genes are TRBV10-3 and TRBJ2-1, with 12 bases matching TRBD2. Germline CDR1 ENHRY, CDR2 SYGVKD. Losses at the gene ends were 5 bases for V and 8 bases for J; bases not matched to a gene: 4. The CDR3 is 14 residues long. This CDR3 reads CAISLAGGPDEQFF. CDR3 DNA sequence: TGTGCCATCAGTCTAGCGGGAGGGCCCGATGAGCAGTTCTTC.

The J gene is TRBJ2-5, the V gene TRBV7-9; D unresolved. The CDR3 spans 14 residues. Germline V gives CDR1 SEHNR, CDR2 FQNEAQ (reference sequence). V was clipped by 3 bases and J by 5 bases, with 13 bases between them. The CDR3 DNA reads TGTGCCAGCAGCTTCGGACGGGTGGTCGAGACCCAGTACTTC. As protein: CASSFGRVVETQYF.

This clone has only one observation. CDR3 DNA sequence: TGTGCCAGCAGTTATACCGGGACAGACACTGAAGCTTTCTTT. Translating gives CASSYTGTDTEAFF. The chain couples TRBV6-6 to TRBJ1-1; 7 bases map to TRBD1. CDR3 length equals 14 residues. Trimming removed 3 bases from V and 3 bases from J; junction bases left unmatched: 4. CDR1 MNHNY and CDR2 SVGAGI come from the germline V gene (reference sequence).

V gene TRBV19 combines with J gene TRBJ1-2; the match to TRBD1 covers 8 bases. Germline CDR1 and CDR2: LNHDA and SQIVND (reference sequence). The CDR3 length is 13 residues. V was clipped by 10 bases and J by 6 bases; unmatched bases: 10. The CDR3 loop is CATTGRGLDGYTF. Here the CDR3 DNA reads TGTGCCACCACGGGCAGGGGGCTTGATGGCTACACCTTC.

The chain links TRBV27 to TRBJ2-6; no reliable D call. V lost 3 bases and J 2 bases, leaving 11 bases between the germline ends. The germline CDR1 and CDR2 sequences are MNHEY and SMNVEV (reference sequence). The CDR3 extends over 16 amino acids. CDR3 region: CASSLTLGTGANVLTF. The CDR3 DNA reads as TGTGCCAGCAGTTTGACTCTGGGGACTGGGGCCAACGTCCTGACTTTC. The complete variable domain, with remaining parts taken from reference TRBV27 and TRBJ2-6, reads EAQVTQNPRYLITVTGKKLTVTCSQNMNHEYMSWYRQDPGLGLRQIYYSMNVEVTDKGDVPEGYKVSRKEKRNFPLILESPSPNQTSLYFCASSLTLGTGANVLTFGAGSRLTVL.

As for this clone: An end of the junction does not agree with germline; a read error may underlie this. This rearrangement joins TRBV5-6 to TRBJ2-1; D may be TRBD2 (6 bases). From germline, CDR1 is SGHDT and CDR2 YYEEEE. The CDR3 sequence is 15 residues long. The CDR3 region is CASSLRGLDYSEQFF. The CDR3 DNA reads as TGTGCCAGCAGCTTGAGGGGACTTGACTACAGTGAGCAGTTCTTC.

For the CDR3, the DNA is TGTGCCAGCAGTTTATCCGCCGGGGGAGTGAACACCGGGGAGCTGTTTTTT. It yields the protein CASSLSAGGVNTGELFF. The J gene is TRBJ2-2, the V gene TRBV27; D perhaps matches TRBD2 (6 bases). CDR3 length: 17 amino acids. Deletions cut 0 bases from V and 1 base from J, with 12 bases between. Germline CDR1 reads MNHEY; CDR2 reads SMNVEV (reference sequence).

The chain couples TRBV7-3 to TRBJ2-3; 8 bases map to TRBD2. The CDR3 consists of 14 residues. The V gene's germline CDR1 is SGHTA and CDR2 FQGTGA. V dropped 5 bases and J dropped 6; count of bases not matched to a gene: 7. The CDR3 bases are TGTGCCAGCAGCGGACCGGGACTAGAGGATACGCAGTATTTT. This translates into CASSGPGLEDTQYF.

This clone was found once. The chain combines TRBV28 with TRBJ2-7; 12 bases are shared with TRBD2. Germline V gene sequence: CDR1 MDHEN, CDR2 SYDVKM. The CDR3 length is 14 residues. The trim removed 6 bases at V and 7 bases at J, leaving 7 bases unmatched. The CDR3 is CASSLTSGRFEQYF. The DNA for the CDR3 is TGTGCCAGCAGCCTTACTAGCGGGAGGTTTGAGCAGTACTTC.

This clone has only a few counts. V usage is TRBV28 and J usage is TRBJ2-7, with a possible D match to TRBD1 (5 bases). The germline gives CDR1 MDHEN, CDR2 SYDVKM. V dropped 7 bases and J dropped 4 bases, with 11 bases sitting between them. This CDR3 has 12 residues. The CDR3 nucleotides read TGTGCCAGCAAAAGGGGATCTTACGAGCAGTACTTC. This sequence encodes CASKRGSYEQYF.

The CDR3 DNA reads TGTGCCGGGGACCTGAACACTGAAGCTTTCTTT. It specifies CAGDLNTEAFF. The genes are TRBV30 and TRBJ1-1; D is possibly TRBD1 (5 bases). The germline V and J ends were trimmed by 8 bases and 0 bases, with 7 bases remaining between them. The CDR3 has 11 amino acids. From germline, CDR1 is GTSNPN and CDR2 SVGIG (reference sequence).